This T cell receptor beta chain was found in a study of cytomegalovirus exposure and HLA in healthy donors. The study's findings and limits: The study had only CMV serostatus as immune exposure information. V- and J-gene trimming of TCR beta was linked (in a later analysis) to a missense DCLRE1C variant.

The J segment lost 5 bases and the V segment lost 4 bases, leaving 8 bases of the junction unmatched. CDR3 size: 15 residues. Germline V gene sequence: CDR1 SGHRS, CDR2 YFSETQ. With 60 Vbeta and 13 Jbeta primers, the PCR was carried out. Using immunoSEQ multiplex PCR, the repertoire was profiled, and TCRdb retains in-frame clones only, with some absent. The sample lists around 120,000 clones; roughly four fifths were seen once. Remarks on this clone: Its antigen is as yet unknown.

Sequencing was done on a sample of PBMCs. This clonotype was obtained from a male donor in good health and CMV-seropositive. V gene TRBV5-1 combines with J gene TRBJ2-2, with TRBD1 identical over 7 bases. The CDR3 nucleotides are TGCGCCAGCAGCCCGGACAGGATTGCGACCGGGGAGCTGTTTTTT. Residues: CASSPDRIATGELFF.